The 25 T cell receptor beta chains in this list originate from one sample, sequenced in a study of response to subunit inactivated influenza vaccine. TCRdb re-called the RT-PCR reads with MiXCR, one entry per CDR3 protein. The sample has 650,000 to 850,000 distinct CDR3 sequences; about 15% are singletons. Here the sequenced sample was PBMCs from blood, taken 14 days before vaccination. All receptors derive from a man in his forties or fifties who received an inactivated influenza vaccine.

This clonotype was observed many times. This chain joins TRBV5-1 and TRBJ2-1; 8 nucleotides match TRBD2. Germline lookup yields CDR1 SGHRS and CDR2 YFSETQ. The length of the CDR3 is 15 residues. V lost 4 bases and J lost 5; bases outside the gene matches: 8. CDR3 in amino acids: CASSLGAGGNNEQFF. The CDR3 nucleotides are TGCGCCAGCAGCCTCGGGGCGGGAGGAAACAATGAGCAGTTCTTC.

The table lists this clonotype with a few counts. The chain joins TRBV5-1 to TRBJ2-7; possibly TRBD2 for D (6 bases). Trimming removed 3 bases at V and 6 bases at J, with 16 bases between. CDR3 length: 14 residues. In germline, CDR1 is SGHRS, CDR2 YFSETQ. In DNA form, the CDR3 reads TGCGCCAGCAGCTCCCTCGGGGGTACGGGCGAGCAGTACTTC. As protein: CASSSLGGTGEQYF. The variable domain in full, with the rest retrieved from reference TRBV5-1 and TRBJ2-7, is KAGVTQTPRYLIKTRGQQVTLSCSPISGHRSVSWYQQTPGQGLQFLFEYFSETQRNKGNFPGRFSGRQFSNSRSEMNVSTLELGDSALYLCASSSLGGTGEQYFGPGTRLTVT.

This chain links TRBV6-5 with TRBJ1-6, with 8 nucleotides matching TRBD1. Germline lookup yields CDR1 MNHEY and CDR2 SVGAGI. CDR3 length equals 15 residues. V dropped 2 bases and J dropped 7; count of bases not matched to a gene: 4. The CDR3 spells CASSYPGQGNSPLHF. DNA for the CDR3: TGTGCCAGCAGTTACCCTGGACAGGGAAATTCACCCCTCCACTTT.

The J gene is TRBJ1-5, the V gene TRBV6-4, with a weak D call TRBD1 (6 bases). Per germline, CDR1 MRHNA and CDR2 SNTAGT. Between the trimmed V and J ends, which lost 2 bases and 5 bases, there was a span of 16 bases. The CDR3 totals 16 residues. The CDR3 DNA reads as TGTGCCAGCAGTGACAGGGACAAGGGGAGGGATCAGCCCCAGCATTTT. Its protein product is CASSDRDKGRDQPQHF.

This clonotype was counted at least ten times. The V and J genes are TRBV7-2 and TRBJ2-5; 7 nucleotides agree with TRBD1. Germline values: CDR1 SGHTA, CDR2 FQGNSA. This CDR3 contains 14 residues. Trimming removed 1 base from V and 3 bases from J; junction bases left unmatched: 2. The CDR3 nucleotides are TGTGCCAGCAGCTTAGTGACAGGGAAAGAGACCCAGTACTTC. It codes for CASSLVTGKETQYF.

This clonotype has more than one count but fewer than ten. The rearrangement links TRBV7-2 to TRBJ2-1; 14 bases are shared with TRBD2. The germline V gene has CDR1 SGHTA and CDR2 FQGNSA. Trimming cost V 5 bases and J 15 bases; bases outside gene matches: 15. This CDR3 has 16 residues. The CDR3 coding sequence is TGTGCCAGCAGCAAACCCGCAGGGACTAGCGGGAGATTGTTGTTCTTC. This gives the protein CASSKPAGTSGRLLFF. The full variable domain, with the rest looked up from reference TRBV7-2 and TRBJ2-1, is GAGVSQSPSNKVTEKGKDVELRCDPISGHTALYWYRQSLGQGLEFLIYFQGNSAPDKSGLPSDRFSAERTGGSVSTLTIQRTQQEDSAVYLCASSKPAGTSGRLLFFGPGTRLTVL.

V is TRBV12-3 or TRBV12-4 and J is TRBJ1-2; no definite D call. The V and J ends lost 2 bases and 2 bases respectively, with 6 bases between them. The CDR3 runs to 13 residues. This CDR3 is CASSLISNYGYTF. The CDR3 region has the DNA TGTGCCAGCAGTTTAATATCCAACTATGGCTACACCTTC.

The V and J genes are TRBV15 and TRBJ2-1; D gene uncertain. The germline V gene encodes CDR1 LNHNV and CDR2 YYDKDF (reference sequence). The length of the CDR3 is 14 residues. The V gene lost 0 bases and the J gene lost 7 bases, with 10 bases spanning the gap. In DNA form, the CDR3 reads TGTGCCACCAGCAGAGACTACGCCCCTAATGAGCAGTTCTTC. Translated: CATSRDYAPNEQFF.

V gene TRBV27 combines with J gene TRBJ1-5, with D unclear. The V gene's germline CDR1 is MNHEY and CDR2 SMNVEV (reference sequence). The germline V and J ends were trimmed by 5 bases and 4 bases, with 9 bases remaining between them. This CDR3 is 13 amino acids long. The CDR3 nucleotides read TGTGCCAGCAGTACCCTTGCGAATCAGCCCCAGCATTTT. Translating gives CASSTLANQPQHF.

This clonotype was seen a few times. V and J are TRBV11-2 and TRBJ2-1; D is undetermined. From germline, CDR1 is SGHAT and CDR2 FQNNGV. V gave up 5 bases and J gave up 1 base, with 24 bases separating them. This CDR3 comprises 19 residues. The CDR3 sequence: CASSKSVWVGSFSYNEQFF. Written as DNA, the CDR3 is TGTGCCAGCAGCAAGAGCGTCTGGGTGGGTAGTTTTTCCTACAATGAGCAGTTCTTC.

The chain employs TRBV29-1 and TRBJ2-1, with TRBD2 matching 7 bases. Germline loops: CDR1 SQVTM, CDR2 ANQGSEA. V shed 5 bases, J shed 5 bases, and the junction held 6 bases outside the gene matches. The CDR3 has 13 residues. CDR3: CSVFSSGNNEQFF. DNA of the CDR3: TGCAGCGTTTTCTCTAGCGGTAACAATGAGCAGTTCTTC.

This chain connects TRBV28 to TRBJ2-1, with 11 bases lining up with TRBD2. The germline V gene encodes CDR1 MDHEN and CDR2 SYDVKM. The CDR3 extends over 15 amino acids. V lost 6 bases and J lost 6; bases outside the gene matches: 7. In nucleotides, the CDR3 is TGTGCCAGCAGACCCGGACTAGCGGGCCCCAATGAGCAGTTCTTC. Residues: CASRPGLAGPNEQFF. Together with reference TRBV28 and TRBJ2-1, the CDR3 gives the full variable domain: DVKVTQSSRYLVKRTGEKVFLECVQDMDHENMFWYRQDPGLGLRLIYFSYDVKMKEKGDIPEGYSVSREKKERFSLILESASTNQTSMYLCASRPGLAGPNEQFFGPGTRLTVL.

This clonotype was seen many times. V is TRBV5-1 and J is TRBJ2-5; 10 positions match TRBD1. Germline trimming cut 4 bases from V and 6 bases from J; bases unmatched to any gene: 6. Germline loops: CDR1 SGHRS, CDR2 YFSETQ. The CDR3 loop spans 14 amino acids. The CDR3 region has the DNA TGCGCCAGCAGCCCGGGACAGGGGAGAAAGACCCAGTACTTC. Translation: CASSPGQGRKTQYF.

This clonotype came up many times. This rearrangement joins TRBV12-3 or TRBV12-4 to TRBJ2-1; either TRBD1 or TRBD2 may fit D (5 bases each). Trimming removed 2 bases from V and 7 bases from J, with 12 bases in between. The CDR3 totals 14 residues. CDR3: CASSLSQGGNEQFF. For the CDR3, the DNA is TGTGCCAGCAGTTTATCCCAGGGCGGGAATGAGCAGTTCTTC.

This clonotype was seen ten or more times. The V and J genes are TRBV28 and TRBJ2-2; no definite D call. The V end lost 5 bases, the J end lost 5 bases, and 18 bases lay between the germline ends. The length of the CDR3 is 16 residues. Looked up from germline, CDR1 is MDHEN and CDR2 is SYDVKM. The CDR3 nucleotides read TGTGCCAGCAGTCCCCTGGACGGCCGAAGGACCGGGGAGCTGTTTTTT. Translating it yields CASSPLDGRRTGELFF.

There are a few counts of this clonotype. V and J are TRBV4-1 and TRBJ2-4; 8 bases map to TRBD2. The CDR3 length is 17 residues. J gave up 8 bases and V 0 bases, and 12 bases lay outside the gene matches. Germline lookup yields CDR1 MGHRA and CDR2 YSYEKL. CDR3 in amino acids: CASSQEAREGRYDIQYF. For the CDR3, the DNA is TGCGCCAGCAGCCAAGAGGCTCGGGAGGGCCGCTATGACATTCAGTACTTC.

The V and J genes are TRBV27 and TRBJ2-1; D unclear. There are 15 residues in the CDR3. Trimming cost V 5 bases and J 0 bases, with 11 bases left between them. CDR1 is MNHEY and CDR2 is SMNVEV in the germline V gene (reference sequence). The CDR3 DNA sequence: TGTGCCAGCAGTAGCCGCCTGAGCTCCTACAATGAGCAGTTCTTC. Translating it yields CASSSRLSSYNEQFF.

This clonotype has just a few counts. The gene calls are TRBV10-3 and TRBJ2-1, with 9 nucleotides matching TRBD2. The V gene's germline CDR1 is ENHRY and CDR2 SYGVKD. This CDR3 spans 19 amino acids. Trimming took 0 bases from V and 9 from J; bases not matched to a gene: 18. CDR3 nucleotides: TGTGCCATCAGTGAGTCGCTGGGGTCTGCTAGCGGGAAACTTAGTGAGCAGTTCTTC. As protein: CAISESLGSASGKLSEQFF.

A single count supports this clonotype. The chain carries TRBV10-2 and TRBJ2-7; the D gene is possibly TRBD1 (5 bases). Trimming pared 7 bases from V and 4 bases from J, leaving 8 bases between. The germline CDR1 and CDR2 sequences are WSHSY and SAAADI. The length of the CDR3 is 11 residues. CDR3 sequence reads: CASTAGYEQYF. CDR3 nucleotides: TGCGCCAGCACGGCAGGGTACGAGCAGTACTTC.

This clonotype was seen a few times. This CDR3 reads CASSQEILRGTGGGTKNIQYF. The CDR3 DNA reads TGCGCCAGCAGCCAAGAGATTCTCCGTGGGACAGGCGGGGGGACCAAAAACATTCAGTACTTC. The chain joins TRBV4-1 to TRBJ2-4; D possibly matches TRBD1 or TRBD2 (8 bases each). V lost 0 bases and J 2 bases, leaving 26 bases between the germline ends. CDR3 size: 21 residues. CDR1 is MGHRA, CDR2 YSYEKL, per germline.

As to this clonotype: A junction end diverges from the germline sequence, so it may reflect a read error. This chain links TRBV4-1 with TRBJ2-2; D is possibly TRBD1 (6 bases). Germline V gene lookup returns CDR1 MGHRA and CDR2 YSYEKL. The CDR3 consists of 16 residues. In DNA, the CDR3 is TGCGCCAGCAGCCAGTCAGGGGCCCCGAACGCCGGGGAGCTGTTTTTT. This codes for CASSQSGAPNAGELFF.

This clonotype was counted a few times. The chain employs TRBV5-1 and TRBJ2-1; D is unclear. The V gene's germline CDR1 is SGHRS and CDR2 YFSETQ. The CDR3 runs 14 residues. Trimming removed 2 bases at V and 2 bases at J, with 8 bases between. CDR3 coding DNA: TGCGCCAGCAGCTTAGGAGACACCTACAATGAGCAGTTCTTC. Translation gives CASSLGDTYNEQFF.

This clonotype was found a few times. This chain uses TRBV4-3 with TRBJ2-1, with 12 positions matching TRBD2. CDR3 length: 16 amino acids. Germline lookup yields CDR1 LGHNA and CDR2 YSLEER. J lost 7 bases, V lost 1 base, and 5 bases had no gene match. CDR3 in DNA: TGCGCCAGCAGCCAAGCTGGACTAGCGGGGAGGAATGAGCAGTTCTTC. Residues: CASSQAGLAGRNEQFF.

Ten or more counts support this clonotype. The V gene is TRBV6-2 or TRBV6-3, the J gene TRBJ2-7, with D hard to call. Germline CDR1 and CDR2: MNHEY and SVGEGT. The CDR3 sequence is 16 residues long. The V end lost 6 bases, the J end lost 6 bases, and 24 bases lay between the germline ends. The CDR3: CASSPPSGSRSSEQYF. The CDR3 DNA reads TGTGCCAGCAGCCCTCCCTCTGGATCTCGCAGCTCCGAGCAGTACTTC.

This clonotype has more than one count but fewer than ten. The genes are TRBV19 and TRBJ2-1, with 7 bases lining up with TRBD1. The V and J ends lost 0 bases and 0 bases, in that order; junction bases with no gene match: 2. The CDR3 totals 16 residues. CDR1 and CDR2 from the germline V gene are LNHDA and SQIVND (reference sequence). The DNA for the CDR3 is TGTGCCAGTAGTATAGAGGGACAGAGCTCCTACAATGAGCAGTTCTTC. Amino acids: CASSIEGQSSYNEQFF. Combining the CDR3 with reference TRBV19 and TRBJ2-1 gives the whole variable domain DGGITQSPKYLFRKEGQNVTLSCEQNLNHDAMYWYRQDPGQGLRLIYYSQIVNDFQKGDIAEGYSVSREKKESFPLTVTSAQKNPTAFYLCASSIEGQSSYNEQFFGPGTRLTVL.